These 25 T cell receptor beta chains were all obtained from the same sample, sequenced in a study of blood T cell repertoires in COVID-19. TCRdb's copy holds only in-frame clones and misses some; the assay was immunoSEQ multiplex PCR. The sample has about 210,000 clones, around 85% seen once. What was sequenced was PBMCs or T cells enriched from blood (not recorded which). All receptors come from a man in his forties who had recovered from COVID-19.

The rearrangement joins TRBV19 to TRBJ2-5, with 11 bases lining up with TRBD2. The length of the CDR3 is 15 residues. Germline trimming cut 3 bases from V and 5 bases from J; bases unmatched to any gene: 5. In germline, CDR1 is LNHDA, CDR2 SQIVND (reference sequence). The CDR3 reads CASSIRIAGGETQYF. DNA for the CDR3: TGTGCCAGTAGTATTCGGATAGCGGGAGGGGAGACCCAGTACTTC.

V is TRBV19 and J is TRBJ1-1, with 8 bases identical to TRBD1. After removal of 7 bases from V and 4 bases from J, the junction contained 8 bases not matched to a gene. CDR1 LNHDA and CDR2 SQIVND come from the germline V gene (reference sequence). The CDR3 covers 14 residues. CDR3 DNA sequence: TGTGCCAGTAAATTCCGACAGGGGCCCACTGAAGCTTTCTTT. It translates to CASKFRQGPTEAFF.

Comment on this clone: An end of the junction does not agree with germline; a read error may underlie this. The chain links TRBV27 to TRBJ2-7; weak D call: TRBD2 (7 bases). The germline gives CDR1 MNHEY, CDR2 SMNVEV (reference sequence). The length of the CDR3 is 15 residues. The DNA of the CDR3 is TGTGCCAGCAGTTTATCTCCAGGGAGGGGGTACGTGCAGTACTTC. Residues: CASSLSPGRGYVQYF.

The rearrangement uses TRBV7-2 and TRBJ2-1; TRBD1 agrees at 8 bases. The V gene end was trimmed by 5 bases and the J gene end by 4 bases; junction bases not matched to a gene: 7. The CDR3 spans 15 residues. Germline CDR1 reads SGHTA; CDR2 reads FQGNSA. The CDR3 DNA reads TGTGCCAGCAGCCCCCAGGGGGCAGTTTACAATGAGCAGTTCTTC. Translation: CASSPQGAVYNEQFF.

The rearrangement uses TRBV13 and TRBJ2-7, with TRBD2 matching 13 bases. This CDR3 is built from 18 residues. Germline V gene sequence: CDR1 PRHDT, CDR2 FYEKMQ (reference sequence). The junction had 5 bases not matched to a gene; V was cut back by 0 bases and J by 0 bases. The CDR3 spells CASSLGGTSGTHSYEQYF. In nucleotides, the CDR3 is TGTGCCAGCAGCTTAGGGGGGACTAGCGGGACGCACTCCTACGAGCAGTACTTC.

The V call is TRBV9, the J call TRBJ2-7, with 8 bases fitting TRBD1. J lost 2 bases, V lost 2 bases, and 6 bases had no gene match. Germline assignment: CDR1 SGDLS and CDR2 YYNGEE. The CDR3 has 15 amino acids. Here the CDR3 reads CASSVSPGGTYEQYF. Written as DNA, the CDR3 is TGTGCCAGCAGCGTTTCTCCAGGGGGCACCTACGAGCAGTACTTC.

V is TRBV4-1 and J is TRBJ2-1, with TRBD2 matching over 11 bases. Germline CDR1 and CDR2: MGHRA and YSYEKL. The CDR3 sequence is 17 residues long. J gave up 4 bases and V 2 bases, and 7 bases lay outside the gene matches. The chain's CDR3 is CASSQTPGTSGYNEQFF. The CDR3 bases are TGCGCCAGCAGCCAAACCCCCGGGACTAGCGGTTACAATGAGCAGTTCTTC.

The chain couples TRBV28 to TRBJ1-2; D unclear. CDR3 length equals 14 residues. Trimming stripped 3 bases from V and 7 bases from J, with 15 bases between. Germline CDR1 reads MDHEN; CDR2 reads SYDVKM. The CDR3 nucleotides read TGTGCCAGCAGTTTCGCATCGAGGGTTAGTGGCTACACCTTC. As protein: CASSFASRVSGYTF.

The genes are TRBV5-4 and TRBJ2-7; D is possibly TRBD1 (7 bases). Trimming pared 2 bases from V and 2 bases from J, leaving 20 bases between. Looked up from germline, CDR1 is SGHNT and CDR2 is YYREEE (reference sequence). The CDR3 is 17 amino acids. CDR3 residues: CASSLLKGGQTAYEQYF. CDR3 nucleotide sequence: TGTGCCAGCAGCTTACTAAAGGGGGGACAGACGGCCTACGAGCAGTACTTC.

The rearrangement links TRBV7-8 to TRBJ2-1; TRBD2 matches at 7 bases. Losses at the gene ends were 5 bases for V and 2 bases for J; bases not matched to a gene: 9. This CDR3 has 16 residues. In germline, CDR1 is SGHVS, CDR2 FQNEAQ. The CDR3 loop is CASSPGASGTYNEQFF. CDR3 sequence (DNA): TGTGCCAGCAGCCCGGGCGCTAGCGGTACCTACAATGAGCAGTTCTTC.

The rearrangement joins TRBV19 to TRBJ1-3; TRBD1 matches at 10 bases. The CDR3 has 14 amino acids. CDR1 LNHDA and CDR2 SQIVND come from the germline V gene (reference sequence). The CDR3 spells CASEGTGAGNTIYF. In nucleotides, the CDR3 is TGTGCGAGTGAAGGGACAGGGGCTGGAAACACCATATATTTT.

This clone was seen a few times. The chain links TRBV28 to TRBJ1-6; D is perhaps TRBD1 (5 bases). Per the germline V gene, CDR1 is MDHEN and CDR2 is SYDVKM. Trimming stripped 5 bases from V and 5 bases from J, with 16 bases between. The CDR3 contains 16 residues. CDR3 nucleotide sequence: TGTGCCAGCAGTCACCACCGGACAAATAATAATTCACCCCTCCACTTT. It codes for CASSHHRTNNNSPLHF.

The V gene is TRBV10-3, the J gene TRBJ2-7; D possibly corresponds to TRBD2 (6 bases). V dropped 2 bases and J dropped 7 bases, with 9 bases sitting between them. Germline V lookup: CDR1 ENHRY, CDR2 SYGVKD. The CDR3 covers 12 residues. The DNA of the CDR3 is TGTGCCATCAGTGAGACTCGGGGGGAGCAGTACTTC. Amino acids: CAISETRGEQYF.

This clone has a handful of counts. The genes are TRBV9 and TRBJ2-7; 9 bases align to TRBD2. CDR3 length: 17 residues. V lost 0 bases, J lost 6 bases, and 13 bases stayed unmatched. CDR1 and CDR2 (germline): SGDLS, YYNGEE. CDR3 amino acids: CASSVEPSGITGGEQYF. Here the CDR3 DNA reads TGTGCCAGCAGCGTAGAACCTAGCGGGATAACGGGGGGCGAGCAGTACTTC. Complete variable domain (other parts from reference TRBV9 and TRBJ2-7): DSGVTQTPKHLITATGQRVTLRCSPRSGDLSVYWYQQSLDQGLQFLIQYYNGEERAKGNILERFSAQQFPDLHSELNLSSLELGDSALYFCASSVEPSGITGGEQYFGPGTRLTVT.

This chain links TRBV11-2 with TRBJ2-7, with D unclear. Between the trimmed V and J ends, which lost 0 bases and 2 bases, there was a span of 8 bases. CDR3 size: 14 residues. The germline CDR1 and CDR2 sequences are SGHAT and FQNNGV. Here the CDR3 DNA reads TGTGCCAGCAGCTTAGAACTGGTAACCTACGAGCAGTACTTC. This encodes CASSLELVTYEQYF.

This clone has a handful of counts. The DNA for the CDR3 is TGCGCCAGCACCCCCCGCGGGGATCATAATTCACCCCTCCACTTT. Protein: CASTPRGDHNSPLHF. The chain employs TRBV5-1 and TRBJ1-6; no reliable D call. Germline CDR1 SGHRS, CDR2 YFSETQ. Trimming took off 6 bases at V and 5 bases at J, with 15 bases between the two ends. This CDR3 is 15 amino acids long.

The V and J genes are TRBV19 and TRBJ1-4; no clear D. Between the trimmed V and J ends, which lost 1 base and 4 bases, there was a span of 13 bases. There are 16 residues in the CDR3. Germline V gives CDR1 LNHDA, CDR2 SQIVND (reference sequence). CDR3 protein: CASSIGGGLLNEKLFF. For the CDR3, the DNA is TGTGCCAGTAGTATAGGAGGCGGCTTACTTAATGAAAAACTGTTTTTT.

A few counts support this clone. The V and J genes are TRBV28 and TRBJ1-1; TRBD1 aligns across 10 bases. This CDR3 has 15 residues. The V gene's germline CDR1 is MDHEN and CDR2 SYDVKM. The junction had 9 bases not matched to a gene; V was cut back by 5 bases and J by 6 bases. The CDR3 reads CASSPGTGEWAEAFF. In DNA form, the CDR3 reads TGTGCCAGCAGTCCAGGGACAGGGGAGTGGGCTGAAGCTTTCTTT.

The chain carries TRBV4-3 and TRBJ1-4; 7 positions match TRBD1. With V trimmed by 0 bases and J by 4 bases, 8 bases remained unmatched. In germline, CDR1 is LGHNA, CDR2 YSLEER. The CDR3 is 17 amino acids. CDR3 sequence (DNA): TGCGCCAGCAGCCAAGACGATGTGACAGGGAGTAATGAAAAACTGTTTTTT. As protein: CASSQDDVTGSNEKLFF.

The V gene is TRBV5-1, the J gene TRBJ2-7; 12 bases map to TRBD2. Losses at the gene ends were 4 bases for V and 4 bases for J; bases not matched to a gene: 3. Germline CDR1 is SGHRS and CDR2 is YFSETQ. This CDR3 is 14 amino acids long. CDR3 loop: CASSPSGRAYEQYF. For the CDR3, the DNA is TGCGCCAGCAGCCCTAGCGGGAGGGCTTACGAGCAGTACTTC. Full variable domain (rest looked up from reference TRBV5-1 and TRBJ2-7): KAGVTQTPRYLIKTRGQQVTLSCSPISGHRSVSWYQQTPGQGLQFLFEYFSETQRNKGNFPGRFSGRQFSNSRSEMNVSTLELGDSALYLCASSPSGRAYEQYFGPGTRLTVT.

The rearrangement joins TRBV30 to TRBJ2-7; D is perhaps TRBD1 (5 bases). The V gene lost 3 bases and the J gene lost 2 bases, with 11 bases spanning the gap. CDR3 length: 13 residues. CDR1 and CDR2 from the germline V gene are GTSNPN and SVGIG (reference sequence). As DNA, the CDR3 is TGTGCCTGGAGCCTAGGGGCCACCTACGAGCAGTACTTC. Translation gives CAWSLGATYEQYF.

This clone has more than one count but fewer than ten. The J gene is TRBJ1-1, the V gene TRBV19, with TRBD1 identical over 7 bases. The germline V gene has CDR1 LNHDA and CDR2 SQIVND (reference sequence). J lost 4 bases, V lost 7 bases, and 9 bases had no gene match. The CDR3 length is 14 residues. CDR3 in DNA: TGTGCCAGTACCGGCGACAGGGCAGGCACTGAAGCTTTCTTT. This codes for CASTGDRAGTEAFF. The full variable domain, in which reference TRBV19 and TRBJ1-1 provide the parts outside the CDR3, is DGGITQSPKYLFRKEGQNVTLSCEQNLNHDAMYWYRQDPGQGLRLIYYSQIVNDFQKGDIAEGYSVSREKKESFPLTVTSAQKNPTAFYLCASTGDRAGTEAFFGQGTRLTVV.

A single count supports this clone. V is TRBV5-6 and J is TRBJ1-1, with D maybe TRBD1 (5 bases). V shed 0 bases and J shed 5 bases, with 14 bases lying between them. The CDR3 totals 15 residues. Germline assignment: CDR1 SGHDT and CDR2 YYEEEE. The CDR3 is CASSLGDGGKTEAFF. The CDR3 coding sequence is TGTGCCAGCAGCTTGGGGGACGGCGGGAAAACTGAAGCTTTCTTT.

This clone appeared a few times. The rearrangement uses TRBV29-1 and TRBJ2-3; 12 bases line up with TRBD2. This CDR3 has 16 amino acids. Looked up from germline, CDR1 is SQVTM and CDR2 is ANQGSEA. V was pared by 4 bases and J by 0 bases, with 5 bases of the junction left unmatched. The CDR3 nucleotides are TGCAGCGTTGTACTAGCGGGAGGCCCTAGCACAGATACGCAGTATTTT. Amino acids: CSVVLAGGPSTDTQYF.

CDR3 sequence (DNA): TGTGCCAGCAGTGAATTCCCCGGACTAGCGGCTAGCACAGATACGCAGTATTTT. Residues: CASSEFPGLAASTDTQYF. This sequence joins TRBV25-1 and TRBJ2-3; 10 bases align to TRBD2. The CDR3 has 18 residues. In germline, CDR1 is MGHDK, CDR2 SYGVNS. V was clipped by 1 base and J by 0 bases; unmatched bases: 7.